This T cell receptor beta chain derives from a study of T cell responses to AZD1222 COVID-19 vaccine (dated by TCRdb to about 2021). For context, the study as a whole: AZD1222 recipients with second doses at about 4 weeks or about 12 weeks were pooled, because spike-specific TCR depth and breadth did not differ between schedules. TCR sequencing covered some 240 trial participants: nearly 210 given two doses of AZD1222 and some 25 given two doses of MenACWY control vaccine. Trial participants were enrolled by age into subgroups of 18-55, 56-69 and 70-plus years, and about 150, 27 and 61 TCR-sequenced participants, respectively, were included in these subgroups. Beyond this particular receptor, the publication reports: CD4 TCRs associated with the vaccine covered the entire spike protein, and the dominant responses were in regions 160-218 and 743-854. Only five to seven AZD1222 recipients were SARS-CoV-2 seropositive at baseline, limiting conclusions about previously exposed vaccinees. After two AZD1222 doses, both the breadth and the depth of spike-specific TCRs were significantly higher than at day 0 and than in MenACWY recipients. In the small 56-69-year group, the increase in depth fell short of significance, most likely because of low power. Most participants were white British and females outnumbered males, and the authors suggested that clonal diversity may have been underestimated. No day 14 peak-response samples were available, so repertoires were characterized only after the peak T cell response. Epitopes outside the regions mutated in the B.1.351 and B.1.1.7 variants were reportedly recognized by nearly half of the unique spike-specific TCRs.

The cysteine opens and the phenylalanine closes a CDR3 of 15 amino acids. This entry keeps only the CDR3 DNA: 45 bases, framed from base 1. V is pared back by 1 base and J by 7 bases, with 19 bases lying between the germline termini. As encoded in the germline V gene, CDR1 is SQVTM while CDR2 is ANQGSEA. As regards this clone: Its antigen remains unidentified. No much larger clonotype is one base removed from it; base qualities were not supplied.

The CDR3 regions of human TCRbeta chains were analyzed by immunosequencing. The original methods were these. TCRs in the repertoires were compared against a reference library of SARS-CoV-2-specific TCRs that had been generated with the MIRA antigen-specificity platform. Breadth was defined as the fraction of unique TCRs that were SARS-CoV-2-associated. Depth was defined as the fraction of total T cells that were SARS-CoV-2-associated. Each spike-specific TCR was assigned to its reactive spike region and to a CD4 or CD8 class using the MIRA data. Log10-transformed breadth and depth values were compared by one-way ANOVA with Sidak's multiple comparisons tests. TCRdb obtained this table from immuneACCESS and retained in-frame rearrangements with V and J assigned. These tables miss some clones; where compared with another copy, unresolved V genes account for less than half of the shortfall, and the remainder is unexplained. V and J calls and clone size are as listed in that table; D and trimming were resolved from the DNA. Within this sample are 55,000 to 80,000 clones, with around 84% of them counted one time only. Around 20% of the sample goes to the ten largest clones.

What this sample's time point label stands for: baseline before first vaccination. Vaccinee samples were obtained from the UK trials COV001 and COV002, which included a single-blind randomized controlled phase 2/3 trial of AZD1222 (ChAdOx1 nCoV-19) in healthy adults. For TCRbeta chain sequencing, PBMC samples were collected from trial participants at day 0 and at day 28 after the second dose. This specimen consisted of peripheral blood, obtained on day 0 of AZD1222 vaccination. The chain is encoded by TRBV29-1 joined to TRBJ1-1; the D gene assignment is ambiguous. The sequence was collected from an adult in good health. The encoded CDR3 is CSVEVGSILGDEAFF. The base sequence is TGCAGCGTTGAAGTTGGGTCCATTTTGGGAGATGAAGCTTTCTTT.